One sample yielded the 20 T cell receptor beta chains listed below, sequenced in a study of PD-L1 blockade in urothelial cancer. Documented time point: pretreatment peripheral blood. Here immunoSEQ multiplex PCR was the method, and the copy in TCRdb shows in-frame clones only, minus some. The sample holds about 49,000 clones, 79% seen once. The input for sequencing was PBMCs, taken around atezolizumab (anti-PD-L1) treatment. The receptors come from a man aged 65 to 85 with urothelial cancer.

V usage is TRBV28 and J usage is TRBJ1-5; 7 bases align to TRBD1. The CDR3 consists of 13 residues. Germline V gene lookup returns CDR1 MDHEN and CDR2 SYDVKM. The V gene end was trimmed by 5 bases and the J gene end by 7 bases; junction bases not matched to a gene: 5. The DNA of the CDR3 is TGTGCCAGCAGTCCAGGGGGGTTCCAGCCCCAGCATTTT. This encodes CASSPGGFQPQHF.

This rearrangement joins TRBV6-1 to TRBJ1-1, with D maybe TRBD1 (5 bases). Trimming pared 2 bases from V and 6 bases from J, leaving 10 bases between. The CDR3 is 13 amino acids. Germline V gene data show CDR1 as MNHNS and CDR2 as SASEGT. In DNA form, the CDR3 reads TGTGCCAGCAGTGAACAGGGAGGGTCTGAAGCTTTCTTT. This gives the protein CASSEQGGSEAFF.

This clone was seen a single time. The chain is built from TRBV6-1 and TRBJ2-7, with D perhaps matching TRBD2 (6 bases). Trimming cost V 2 bases and J 5 bases, with 10 bases left between them. The germline CDR1 and CDR2 sequences are MNHNS and SASEGT. CDR3 length: 13 amino acids. CDR3 sequence: CASSEISSDEQYF. The CDR3 nucleotides are TGTGCCAGCAGTGAAATATCTAGCGACGAGCAGTACTTC.

In DNA, the CDR3 is TGTGCCAGCAGTCAACCAACCGGGACACTAAATCAGCCCCAGCATTTT. Encoded protein: CASSQPTGTLNQPQHF. This sequence joins TRBV28 and TRBJ1-5, with TRBD1 as a possible D gene (6 bases). CDR1 is MDHEN, CDR2 SYDVKM, per germline. Trimming shortened V by 5 bases and J by 4 bases, and 18 bases separated the two germline ends. This CDR3 spans 16 amino acids.

The V call is TRBV10-1, the J call TRBJ1-5, with unresolved D. The CDR3 consists of 13 residues. Germline loops: CDR1 WNHNN, CDR2 SYGVQD (reference sequence). V was clipped by 2 bases and J by 9 bases, with 11 bases between them. CDR3 amino acids: CASSESLTGPQHF. The CDR3 DNA is TGCGCCAGCAGTGAGAGCCTCACGGGGCCCCAGCATTTT.

This clone has just a few counts. The chain carries TRBV28 and TRBJ2-7; 8 nucleotides align to TRBD1. CDR1 MDHEN and CDR2 SYDVKM come from the germline V gene. After removal of 1 base from V and 3 bases from J, the junction contained 5 bases not matched to a gene. CDR3 length equals 15 residues. The CDR3 nucleotides are TGTGCCAGCAGTTTATATGGACAGGGTAGCTACGAGCAGTACTTC. Its translation is CASSLYGQGSYEQYF. Combining the CDR3 with reference TRBV28 and TRBJ2-7 gives the whole variable domain DVKVTQSSRYLVKRTGEKVFLECVQDMDHENMFWYRQDPGLGLRLIYFSYDVKMKEKGDIPEGYSVSREKKERFSLILESASTNQTSMYLCASSLYGQGSYEQYFGPGTRLTVT.

V is TRBV7-8 and J is TRBJ2-7; D is possibly TRBD1 (5 bases). Per germline, CDR1 SGHVS and CDR2 FQNEAQ. This CDR3 contains 15 residues. V was shortened by 2 bases and J by 6 bases, with 17 bases between the two germline ends. The CDR3 region has the DNA TGTGCCAGCAGCTTACAGGGCGTTTATGGGGTCGAGCAGTACTTC. This sequence encodes CASSLQGVYGVEQYF. Full variable domain (missing parts from reference TRBV7-8 and TRBJ2-7): GAGVSQSPRYKVAKRGQDVALRCDPISGHVSLFWYQQALGQGPEFLTYFQNEAQLDKSGLPSDRFFAERPEGSVSTLKIQRTQQEDSAVYLCASSLQGVYGVEQYFGPGTRLTVT.

The chain combines TRBV30 with TRBJ2-2; no firm D call. This CDR3 has 12 residues. With 4 bases removed from V and 3 bases from J, the gap between germline ends came to 6 bases. Germline V lookup: CDR1 GTSNPN, CDR2 SVGIG (reference sequence). As DNA, the CDR3 is TGTGCCTGGACTACTTACACCGGGGAGCTGTTTTTT. This gives the protein CAWTTYTGELFF.

The V and J genes are TRBV5-4 and TRBJ2-2, with 9 bases that match TRBD2. The CDR3 runs 15 residues. CDR1 is SGHNT and CDR2 is YYREEE in the germline V gene (reference sequence). V gave up 4 bases and J gave up 2 bases; unmatched junction bases: 3. The DNA for the CDR3 is TGTGCCAGCAGCCTAGGGACTAGCAACACCGGGGAGCTGTTTTTT. Translating gives CASSLGTSNTGELFF. The whole variable domain, remainder taken from reference TRBV5-4 and TRBJ2-2, is ETGVTQSPTHLIKTRGQQVTLRCSSQSGHNTVSWYQQALGQGPQFIFQYYREEENGRGNFPPRFSGLQFPNYSSELNVNALELDDSALYLCASSLGTSNTGELFFGEGSRLTVL.

This chain links TRBV7-9 with TRBJ2-5; 7 bases line up with TRBD1. V was clipped by 0 bases and J by 1 base; unmatched bases: 2. The CDR3 spans 15 residues. CDR1 and CDR2 (germline): SEHNR, FQNEAQ (reference sequence). The CDR3 loop is CASSLAGQVQETQYF. DNA of the CDR3: TGTGCCAGCAGCTTAGCCGGACAGGTCCAAGAGACCCAGTACTTC.

The gene calls are TRBV25-1 and TRBJ2-2; 11 bases line up with TRBD2. The CDR3 runs to 15 residues. CDR1 and CDR2 (germline): MGHDK, SYGVNS. Losses at the gene ends were 6 bases for V and 5 bases for J; bases not matched to a gene: 5. This CDR3 is CASRDSGRGTGELFF. The CDR3 DNA sequence: TGTGCCAGCAGGGATAGCGGGAGGGGAACCGGGGAGCTGTTTTTT.

The V and J genes are TRBV2 and TRBJ2-3, with a tentative D call TRBD2 (6 bases). Per the germline V gene, CDR1 is SNHLY and CDR2 is FYNNEI. Trimming took 5 bases from V and 4 from J, leaving 13 bases between them. This CDR3 is built from 14 residues. The CDR3 region is CASSFGSRADTQYF. For the CDR3, the DNA is TGTGCCAGCAGTTTCGGGAGTCGGGCAGATACGCAGTATTTT. The entire variable domain, with the rest obtained from reference TRBV2 and TRBJ2-3, is as follows: EPEVTQTPSHQVTQMGQEVILRCVPISNHLYFYWYRQILGQKVEFLVSFYNNEISEKSEIFDDQFSVERPDGSNFTLKIRSTKLEDSAMYFCASSFGSRADTQYFGPGTRLTVL.

This clone was seen a single time. The V call is TRBV6-5, the J call TRBJ1-2; 7 bases are a match to TRBD1. This CDR3 is 15 amino acids long. Germline loops: CDR1 MNHEY, CDR2 SVGAGI. V dropped 0 bases and J dropped 3; count of bases not matched to a gene: 4. The CDR3 protein is CASSYSTTGDYGYTF. In nucleotides, the CDR3 is TGTGCCAGCAGTTACTCAACTACAGGGGACTATGGCTACACCTTC.

CDR3 residues: CASSLTTHSYEQYF. For the CDR3, the DNA is TGTGCCAGCAGTTTGACGACTCACTCCTACGAGCAGTACTTC. The chain uses TRBV27 and TRBJ2-7; D is ambiguous. The CDR3 totals 14 residues. Trimming shortened V by 3 bases and J by 0 bases, and 9 bases separated the two germline ends. Germline CDR1 and CDR2: MNHEY and SMNVEV (reference sequence).

The chain joins TRBV9 to TRBJ2-1; D remains ambiguous. The CDR3 consists of 18 residues. The germline V and J ends were trimmed by 0 bases and 3 bases, with 19 bases remaining between them. Per the germline V gene, CDR1 is SGDLS and CDR2 is YYNGEE. The CDR3 spells CASSVDPWVGQYYNEQFF. CDR3 DNA sequence: TGTGCCAGCAGCGTAGATCCCTGGGTGGGCCAGTACTACAATGAGCAGTTCTTC.

This clone has only a few counts. The chain recombines TRBV30 with TRBJ1-1; D is perhaps TRBD1 (6 bases). This CDR3 region has 17 residues. V was shortened by 0 bases and J by 3 bases, with 20 bases between the two germline ends. The germline V gene has CDR1 GTSNPN and CDR2 SVGIG (reference sequence). The CDR3 loop reads CAWSVGEGGRIYTEAFF. CDR3 sequence (DNA): TGTGCCTGGAGTGTAGGGGAGGGGGGGCGCATTTACACTGAAGCTTTCTTT.

The chain carries TRBV18 and TRBJ2-5; 14 nucleotides match TRBD2. This CDR3 has 16 amino acids. Germline V lookup: CDR1 KGHSH, CDR2 LQKENI. J lost 5 bases, V lost 10 bases, and 12 bases had no gene match. CDR3: CATSPGTSGSSETQYF. Written as DNA, the CDR3 is TGTGCCACCAGCCCGGGGACTAGCGGGAGCTCGGAGACCCAGTACTTC.

The V gene is TRBV6-1, the J gene TRBJ2-7; D gene ambiguous. Trimming stripped 4 bases from V and 4 bases from J, with 5 bases between. The CDR3 loop spans 11 amino acids. CDR1 is MNHNS and CDR2 is SASEGT in the germline V gene. CDR3 region: CASSARYEQYF. The CDR3 DNA sequence: TGTGCCAGCAGTGCCCGGTACGAGCAGTACTTC.

In its sample, this clone ranks as large. The chain combines TRBV5-6 with TRBJ1-1; no reliable D call. Trimming pared 4 bases from V and 7 bases from J, leaving 8 bases between. The germline CDR1 and CDR2 sequences are SGHDT and YYEEEE. The CDR3 loop spans 11 amino acids. The CDR3 DNA follows: TGTGCCAGCAGCCGGTACAGTGAAGCTTTCTTT. Residues: CASSRYSEAFF.

This clone has more than one count but fewer than ten. The chain couples TRBV28 to TRBJ2-1; D is ambiguous. Germline V gives CDR1 MDHEN, CDR2 SYDVKM. V was pared by 6 bases and J by 13 bases, with 19 bases between. The CDR3 contains 13 residues. CDR3: CASSTYYDRRQFF. CDR3 sequence (DNA): TGTGCCAGCAGCACATATTACGATAGGAGACAGTTCTTC.